The rows below give T cell receptor beta chains drawn from one sample of a study of blood T cell repertoires in COVID-19. Libraries were prepared by immunoSEQ multiplex PCR; TCRdb keeps only in-frame clonotypes and omits some of them. The data show approximately 200,000 clones, with 70% to 90% seen just once and roughly 8.7% held by the top ten. Source material: PBMCs or T cells enriched from blood (not recorded which). The receptors shown here come from a man between 40 and 49 years old who had recovered from COVID-19. CDR3s include the opening cysteine and the closing phenylalanine or tryptophan. The D gene is left open where the match is weak. A clone size is listed for some rows: how often the clone was seen (once, few, many), or a class if it is expanded.

d_gene,j_gene,abundance,v_gene,CDR3aa,CDR3nt
NA,TRBJ1-3,NA,TRBV7-9,CASSLLGGNTIYF,TGTGCCAGCAGCTTATTGGGCGGAAACACCATATATTTT
NA,TRBJ2-2,NA,TRBV5-1,CASRPSTGELFF,TGCGCCAGCAGACCGAGCACCGGGGAGCTGTTTTTT
NA,TRBJ2-7,NA,TRBV21-1,CASSGETGGDPYEQYF,TGTGCCAGCAGCGGTGAAACAGGGGGCGATCCCTACGAGCAGTACTTC
TRBD2,TRBJ2-3,NA,TRBV5-4,CASRSRLAGESDTQYF,TGTGCCAGCAGGTCTAGACTAGCGGGAGAATCAGATACGCAGTATTTT
NA,TRBJ1-3,NA,TRBV5-1,CASSRVGYQAGNTIYF,TGCGCCAGCAGCCGAGTGGGTTATCAGGCTGGAAACACCATATATTTT
TRBD1,TRBJ2-2,once,TRBV5-5,CASRTQQGSTGELFF,TGTGCCAGCAGAACCCAACAGGGGAGCACCGGGGAGCTGTTTTTT
NA,TRBJ1-4,NA,TRBV5-1,CASSAGPANEKLFF,TGCGCCAGCAGCGCGGGGCCTGCTAATGAAAAACTGTTTTTT
TRBD2,TRBJ2-1,NA,TRBV3-1/TRBV3-2,CASSPGLAGGIDNEQFF,TGTGCCAGCAGCCCGGGACTAGCGGGGGGGATTGACAATGAGCAGTTCTTC
TRBD1,TRBJ1-5,NA,TRBV10-3,CAISEFGQGADQPQHF,TGTGCCATCAGTGAGTTCGGACAGGGGGCCGATCAGCCCCAGCATTTT
NA,TRBJ2-4,NA,TRBV11-1,CASSFNRKNIQYF,TGTGCCAGCAGCTTTAATCGGAAAAACATTCAGTACTTC
NA,TRBJ1-5,NA,TRBV6-1,CASSEELALNQPQHF,TGTGCCAGCAGTGAAGAACTTGCCCTCAATCAGCCCCAGCATTTT
NA,TRBJ1-6,few,TRBV19,CASSIKVYNFDSPLHF,TGTGCCAGTAGTATCAAAGTTTACAATTTCGATTCACCCCTCCACTTT
NA,TRBJ1-6,NA,TRBV19,CASAEGPSIGPLHF,TGTGCCAGTGCAGAGGGCCCAAGTATAGGACCCCTCCACTTT
TRBD1,TRBJ1-3,NA,TRBV18,CASSPLSGTGGPSAGNTIYF,TGTGCCAGCTCACCATTATCCGGGACAGGGGGCCCTTCAGCTGGAAACACCATATATTTT
TRBD2,TRBJ2-1,NA,TRBV11-3,CASSLFSGGHNEQFF,TGTGCCAGCAGCTTATTCAGCGGGGGGCACAATGAGCAGTTCTTC
NA,TRBJ1-2,NA,TRBV2,CASSEAGRGDYGYTF,TGTGCCAGCAGTGAAGCTGGGCGGGGCGACTATGGCTACACCTTC
NA,TRBJ2-5,NA,TRBV6-1,CASSDIQGRETQYF,TGTGCCAGCAGTGATATCCAGGGCCGAGAGACCCAGTACTTC
NA,TRBJ2-7,NA,TRBV19,CASKSGTGSSYEQYF,TGTGCCAGTAAATCCGGGACTGGGAGCTCCTACGAGCAGTACTTC
TRBD2,TRBJ2-1,NA,TRBV7-9,CASSSWAGGKSGGMGEQFF,TGTGCCAGCAGCTCCTGGGCGGGAGGGAAATCAGGTGGTATGGGTGAGCAGTTCTTC
TRBD2,TRBJ2-2,NA,TRBV6-1,CASSAFSGGNTGELFF,TGTGCCAGCAGTGCTTTTAGCGGGGGAAACACCGGGGAGCTGTTTTTT
NA,TRBJ1-2,NA,TRBV7-6,CASSQVLHYGYTF,TGTGCCAGCAGCCAGGTCCTCCACTATGGCTACACCTTC
NA,TRBJ1-4,NA,TRBV11-2,CASSPSLRGISVTNEKLFF,TGTGCCAGCAGCCCTAGCCTCAGGGGAATTTCGGTTACTAATGAAAAACTGTTTTTT
NA,TRBJ1-5,NA,TRBV12-3/TRBV12-4,CASSLIRGQPQHF,TGTGCCAGCAGTTTGATTAGGGGTCAGCCCCAGCATTTT
NA,TRBJ1-5,NA,TRBV30,CAWSVSGGQPQHF,TGTGCCTGGAGTGTGTCCGGGGGACAGCCCCAGCATTTT
TRBD2,TRBJ2-3,NA,TRBV24-1,CATSPEGTSGGQGDTQYF,TGTGCCACCAGTCCCGAGGGGACTAGCGGGGGTCAGGGGGACACGCAGTATTTT
NA,TRBJ1-5,NA,TRBV19,CASSRDSFNQPQHF,TGTGCCAGTAGTAGAGACAGTTTCAATCAGCCCCAGCATTTT
TRBD1,TRBJ1-3,NA,TRBV5-1,CASSITGGDSGNTIYF,TGCGCCAGCAGCATAACAGGGGGCGACTCTGGAAACACCATATATTTT
NA,TRBJ1-1,NA,TRBV18,CASSLYFGTENTEAFF,TGTGCCAGCTCACTTTATTTCGGGACTGAGAACACTGAAGCTTTCTTT
NA,TRBJ2-1,once,TRBV2,CASQKQGWEQFF,TGTGCCAGCCAAAAGCAGGGGTGGGAGCAGTTCTTC
TRBD2,TRBJ2-5,NA,TRBV6-6,CASSYSASGRGETQYF,TGTGCCAGCAGTTACTCGGCTAGCGGGAGGGGAGAGACCCAGTACTTC
NA,TRBJ2-6,NA,TRBV19,CASSIWSSGANVLTF,TGTGCCAGTAGTATTTGGAGCTCTGGGGCCAACGTCCTGACTTTC
TRBD1,TRBJ2-5,NA,TRBV6-5,CASRRDRGAETQYF,TGTGCCAGCAGGAGGGACAGGGGGGCGGAGACCCAGTACTTC
TRBD1,TRBJ2-7,NA,TRBV19,CASSGGGTGNYEQYF,TGTGCCAGTAGTGGGGGAGGGACAGGGAACTACGAGCAGTACTTC
TRBD1,TRBJ2-1,NA,TRBV7-7,CASSSRTGGEQFF,TGTGCCAGCAGCTCAAGGACAGGGGGTGAGCAGTTCTTC
TRBD1,TRBJ2-6,NA,TRBV9,CASSEGTGGSGANVLTF,TGTGCCAGCAGCGAGGGGACAGGGGGTTCAGGGGCCAACGTCCTGACTTTC
TRBD1,TRBJ2-7,NA,TRBV5-6,CASSSDRGYEQYF,TGTGCCAGCAGCTCGGACAGGGGGTACGAGCAGTACTTC
NA,TRBJ2-3,NA,TRBV29-1,CSVHSLTDTQYF,TGCAGCGTCCACAGTCTCACAGATACGCAGTATTTT
TRBD1,TRBJ2-1,NA,TRBV19,CASSIKRTGTNEQFF,TGTGCCAGTAGTATTAAGAGGACAGGGACTAATGAGCAGTTCTTC
TRBD2,TRBJ2-1,NA,TRBV2,CASSLAASYNEQFF,TGTGCCAGCAGCCTAGCGGCCTCCTACAATGAGCAGTTCTTC
TRBD2,TRBJ2-1,NA,TRBV4-1,CASNKGDAGGNGEQFF,TGCGCCAGCAATAAAGGGGACGCGGGAGGTAATGGGGAGCAGTTCTTC
NA,TRBJ1-2,NA,TRBV18,CASSSDIYGYTF,TGTGCCAGCTCATCCGACATCTATGGCTACACCTTC
TRBD1,TRBJ1-4,NA,TRBV4-1,CASSQSQGENEKLFF,TGCGCCAGCAGCCAATCACAGGGGGAGAATGAAAAACTGTTTTTT
NA,TRBJ2-7,NA,TRBV7-6,CASSPGVGEQYF,TGTGCCAGCAGCCCAGGGGTCGGGGAGCAGTACTTC
NA,TRBJ2-2,NA,TRBV5-1,CASSAHTGSGELFF,TGCGCCAGCAGCGCCCATACAGGGTCCGGGGAGCTGTTTTTT
NA,TRBJ2-1,NA,TRBV7-2,CASSLVGRGDNEQFF,TGTGCCAGCAGCTTAGTTGGCAGGGGAGACAATGAGCAGTTCTTC